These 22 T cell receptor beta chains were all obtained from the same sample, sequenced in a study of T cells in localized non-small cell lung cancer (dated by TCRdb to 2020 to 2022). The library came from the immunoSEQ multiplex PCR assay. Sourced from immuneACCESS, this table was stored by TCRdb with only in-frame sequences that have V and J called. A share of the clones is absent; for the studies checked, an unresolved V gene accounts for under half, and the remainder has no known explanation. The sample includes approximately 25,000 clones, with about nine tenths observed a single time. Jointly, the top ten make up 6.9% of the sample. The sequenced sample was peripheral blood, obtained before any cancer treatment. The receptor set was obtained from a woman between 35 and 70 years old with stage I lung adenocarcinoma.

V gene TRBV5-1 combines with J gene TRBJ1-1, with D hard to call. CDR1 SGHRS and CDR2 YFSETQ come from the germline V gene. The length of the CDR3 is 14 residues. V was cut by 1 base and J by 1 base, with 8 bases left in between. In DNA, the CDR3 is TGCGCCAGCAGCTTGAACGGAGAGAACACTGAAGCTTTCTTT. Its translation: CASSLNGENTEAFF.

The CDR3: CASKTGTLNTEAFF. Here the CDR3 DNA reads TGCGCCAGCAAAACAGGGACCCTGAACACTGAAGCTTTCTTT. The chain couples TRBV5-1 to TRBJ1-1; possibly TRBD1 for D (6 bases). The V and J ends lost 6 bases and 0 bases respectively, with 12 bases between them. CDR3 size: 14 residues. Germline CDR1 reads SGHRS; CDR2 reads YFSETQ.

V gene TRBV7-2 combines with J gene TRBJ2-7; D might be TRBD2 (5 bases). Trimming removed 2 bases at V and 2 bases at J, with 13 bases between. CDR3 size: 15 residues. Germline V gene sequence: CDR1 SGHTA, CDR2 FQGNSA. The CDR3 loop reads CASSLSGLITYEQYF. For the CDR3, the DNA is TGTGCCAGCAGCTTATCCGGACTGATAACCTACGAGCAGTACTTC.

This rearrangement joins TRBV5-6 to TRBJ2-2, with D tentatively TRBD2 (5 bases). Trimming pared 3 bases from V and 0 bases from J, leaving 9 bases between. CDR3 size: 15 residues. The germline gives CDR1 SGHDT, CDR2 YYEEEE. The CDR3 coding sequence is TGTGCCAGCAGCTCCGACTACGCGAACACCGGGGAGCTGTTTTTT. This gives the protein CASSSDYANTGELFF.

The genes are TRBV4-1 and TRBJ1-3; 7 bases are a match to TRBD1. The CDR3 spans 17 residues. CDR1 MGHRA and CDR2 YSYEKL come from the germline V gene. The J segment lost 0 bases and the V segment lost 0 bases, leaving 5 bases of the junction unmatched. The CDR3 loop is CASSQDGTEFSGNTIYF. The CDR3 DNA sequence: TGCGCCAGCAGCCAAGATGGGACAGAGTTCTCTGGAAACACCATATATTTT.

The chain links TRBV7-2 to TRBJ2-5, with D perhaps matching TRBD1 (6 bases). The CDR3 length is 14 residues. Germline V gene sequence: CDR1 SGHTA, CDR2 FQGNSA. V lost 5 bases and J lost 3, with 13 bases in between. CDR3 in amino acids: CASSRRQGKETQYF. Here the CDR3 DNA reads TGTGCCAGCAGCCGGAGGCAGGGGAAAGAGACCCAGTACTTC.

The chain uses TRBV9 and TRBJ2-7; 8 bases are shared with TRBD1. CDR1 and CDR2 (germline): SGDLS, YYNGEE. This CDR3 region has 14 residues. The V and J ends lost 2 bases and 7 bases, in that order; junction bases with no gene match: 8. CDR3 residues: CASSVRAGGREQYF. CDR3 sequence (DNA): TGTGCCAGCAGCGTTAGGGCAGGGGGCAGGGAGCAGTACTTC.

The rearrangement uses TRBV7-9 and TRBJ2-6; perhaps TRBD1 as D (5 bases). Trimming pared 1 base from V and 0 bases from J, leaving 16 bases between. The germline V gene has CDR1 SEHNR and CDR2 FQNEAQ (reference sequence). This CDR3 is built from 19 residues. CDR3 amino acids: CASSLGPGFKDSGANVLTF. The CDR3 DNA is TGTGCCAGCAGCTTAGGGCCAGGGTTTAAGGACTCTGGGGCCAACGTCCTGACTTTC. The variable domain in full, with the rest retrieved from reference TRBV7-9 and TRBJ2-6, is DTGVSQNPRHKITKRGQNVTFRCDPISEHNRLYWYRQTLGQGPEFLTYFQNEAQLEKSRLLSDRFSAERPKGSFSTLEIQRTEQGDSAMYLCASSLGPGFKDSGANVLTFGAGSRLTVL.

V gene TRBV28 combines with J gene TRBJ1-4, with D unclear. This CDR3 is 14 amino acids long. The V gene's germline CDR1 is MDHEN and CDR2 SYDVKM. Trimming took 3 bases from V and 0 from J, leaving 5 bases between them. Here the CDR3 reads CASSLHATNEKLFF. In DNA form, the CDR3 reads TGTGCCAGCAGTTTGCACGCAACTAATGAAAAACTGTTTTTT.

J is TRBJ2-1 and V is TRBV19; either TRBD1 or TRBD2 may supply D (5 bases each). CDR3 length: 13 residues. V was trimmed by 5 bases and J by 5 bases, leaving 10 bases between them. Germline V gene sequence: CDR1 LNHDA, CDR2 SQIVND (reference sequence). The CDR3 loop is CASSWGPNNEQFF. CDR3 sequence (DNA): TGTGCCAGTAGTTGGGGACCAAACAATGAGCAGTTCTTC.

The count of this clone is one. CDR3 loop: CASSLDFPHEQYF. In nucleotides, the CDR3 is TGCGCCAGCAGCCTGGACTTTCCGCACGAGCAGTACTTC. The chain links TRBV5-1 to TRBJ2-7; D is possibly TRBD2 (5 bases). This CDR3 has 13 residues. CDR1 SGHRS and CDR2 YFSETQ come from the germline V gene. V lost 4 bases to trimming and J lost 5 bases, with 13 bases between them. The full variable domain, in which reference TRBV5-1 and TRBJ2-7 provide the parts outside the CDR3, is KAGVTQTPRYLIKTRGQQVTLSCSPISGHRSVSWYQQTPGQGLQFLFEYFSETQRNKGNFPGRFSGRQFSNSRSEMNVSTLELGDSALYLCASSLDFPHEQYFGPGTRLTVT.

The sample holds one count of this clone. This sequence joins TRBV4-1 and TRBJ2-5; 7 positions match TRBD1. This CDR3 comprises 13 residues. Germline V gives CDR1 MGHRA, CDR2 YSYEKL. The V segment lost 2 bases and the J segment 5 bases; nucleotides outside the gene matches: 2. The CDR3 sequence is CASSQQQGETQYF. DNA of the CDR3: TGCGCCAGCAGCCAACAACAGGGGGAGACCCAGTACTTC.

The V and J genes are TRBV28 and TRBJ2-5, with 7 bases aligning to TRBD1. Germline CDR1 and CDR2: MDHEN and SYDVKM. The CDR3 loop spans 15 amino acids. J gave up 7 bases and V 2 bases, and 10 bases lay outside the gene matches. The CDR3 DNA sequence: TGTGCCAGCAGTTTAGTGACAGGGAGAGGCGGGACCCAGTACTTC. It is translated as CASSLVTGRGGTQYF.

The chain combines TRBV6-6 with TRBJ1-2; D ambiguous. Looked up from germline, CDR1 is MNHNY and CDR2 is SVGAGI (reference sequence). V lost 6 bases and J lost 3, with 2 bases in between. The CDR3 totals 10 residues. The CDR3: CASRDYGYTF. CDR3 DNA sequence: TGTGCCAGCAGGGACTATGGCTACACCTTC.

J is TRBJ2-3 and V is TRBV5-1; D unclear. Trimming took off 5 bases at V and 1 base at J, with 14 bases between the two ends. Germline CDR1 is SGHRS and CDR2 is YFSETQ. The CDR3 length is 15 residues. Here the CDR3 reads CASSVGPGGTDTQYF. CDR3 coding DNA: TGCGCCAGCAGTGTGGGTCCTGGGGGCACAGATACGCAGTATTTT.

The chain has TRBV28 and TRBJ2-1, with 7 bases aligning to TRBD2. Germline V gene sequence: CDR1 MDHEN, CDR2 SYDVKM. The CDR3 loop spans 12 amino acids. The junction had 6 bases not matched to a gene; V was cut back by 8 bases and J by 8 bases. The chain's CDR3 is CASGGDGDEQFF. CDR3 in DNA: TGTGCCAGCGGGGGGGACGGGGATGAGCAGTTCTTC. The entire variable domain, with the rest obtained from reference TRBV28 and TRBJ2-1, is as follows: DVKVTQSSRYLVKRTGEKVFLECVQDMDHENMFWYRQDPGLGLRLIYFSYDVKMKEKGDIPEGYSVSREKKERFSLILESASTNQTSMYLCASGGDGDEQFFGPGTRLTVL.

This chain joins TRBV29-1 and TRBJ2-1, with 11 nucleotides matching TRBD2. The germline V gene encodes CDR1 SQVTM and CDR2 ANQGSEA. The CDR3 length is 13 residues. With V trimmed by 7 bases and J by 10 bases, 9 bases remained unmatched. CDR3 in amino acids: CSGGTSGTNEQFF. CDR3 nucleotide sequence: TGCAGCGGAGGGACTAGCGGCACCAACGAGCAGTTCTTC.

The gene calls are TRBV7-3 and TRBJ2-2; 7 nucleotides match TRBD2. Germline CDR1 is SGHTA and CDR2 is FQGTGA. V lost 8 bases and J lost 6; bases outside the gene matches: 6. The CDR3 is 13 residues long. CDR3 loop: CASQREPAGELFF. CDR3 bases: TGTGCCAGCCAGCGGGAACCGGCCGGGGAGCTGTTTTTT. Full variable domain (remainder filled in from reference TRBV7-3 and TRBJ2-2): GAGVSQTPSNKVTEKGKYVELRCDPISGHTALYWYRQSLGQGPEFLIYFQGTGAADDSGLPNDRFFAVRPEGSVSTLKIQRTERGDSAVYLCASQREPAGELFFGEGSRLTVL.

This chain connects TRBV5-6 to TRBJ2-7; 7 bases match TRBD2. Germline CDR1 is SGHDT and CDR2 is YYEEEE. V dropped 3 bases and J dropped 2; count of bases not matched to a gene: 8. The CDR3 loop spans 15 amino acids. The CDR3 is CASSSPREATYEQYF. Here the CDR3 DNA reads TGTGCCAGCAGCTCCCCCCGGGAGGCAACCTACGAGCAGTACTTC.

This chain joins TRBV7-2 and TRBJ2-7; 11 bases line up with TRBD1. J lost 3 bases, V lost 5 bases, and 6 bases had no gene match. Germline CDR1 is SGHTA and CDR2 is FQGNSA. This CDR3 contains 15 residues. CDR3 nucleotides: TGTGCCAGCAGCCTGAGGACAGGGGGCGGCTACGAGCAGTACTTC. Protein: CASSLRTGGGYEQYF.

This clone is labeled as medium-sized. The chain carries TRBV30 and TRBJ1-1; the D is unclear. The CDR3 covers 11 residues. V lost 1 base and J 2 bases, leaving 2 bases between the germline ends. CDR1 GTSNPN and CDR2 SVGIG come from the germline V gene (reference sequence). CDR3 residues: CAWSDNTEAFF. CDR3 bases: TGTGCCTGGAGTGACAACACTGAAGCTTTCTTT.

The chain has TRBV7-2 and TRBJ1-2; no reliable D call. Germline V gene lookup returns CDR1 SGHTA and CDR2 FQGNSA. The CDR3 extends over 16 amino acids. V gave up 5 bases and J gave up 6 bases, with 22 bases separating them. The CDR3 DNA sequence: TGTGCCAGCAGCCCCCGGGGTTCACGTACAGCCCATGGCTACACCTTC. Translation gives CASSPRGSRTAHGYTF.